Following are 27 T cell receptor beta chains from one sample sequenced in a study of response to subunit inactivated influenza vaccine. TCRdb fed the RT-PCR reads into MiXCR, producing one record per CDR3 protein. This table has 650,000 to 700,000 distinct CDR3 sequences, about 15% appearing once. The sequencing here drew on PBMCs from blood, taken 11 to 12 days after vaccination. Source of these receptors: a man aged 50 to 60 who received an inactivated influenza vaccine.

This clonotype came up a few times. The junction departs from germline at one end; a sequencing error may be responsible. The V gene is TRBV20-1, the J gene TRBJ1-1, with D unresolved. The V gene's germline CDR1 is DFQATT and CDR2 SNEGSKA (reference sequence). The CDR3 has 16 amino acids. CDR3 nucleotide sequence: TGCTGTGCTAGAGACCCTAGAAGAGGGAGGGACACTGAAGCTTTCTTT. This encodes CCARDPRRGRDTEAFF.

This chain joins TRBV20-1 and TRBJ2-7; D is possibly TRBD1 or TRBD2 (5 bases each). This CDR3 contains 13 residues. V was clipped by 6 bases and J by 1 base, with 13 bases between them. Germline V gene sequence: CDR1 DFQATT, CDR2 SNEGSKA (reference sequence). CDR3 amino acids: CSARGDPSYEQYF. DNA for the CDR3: TGCAGTGCCCGAGGGGACCCGTCCTACGAGCAGTACTTC.

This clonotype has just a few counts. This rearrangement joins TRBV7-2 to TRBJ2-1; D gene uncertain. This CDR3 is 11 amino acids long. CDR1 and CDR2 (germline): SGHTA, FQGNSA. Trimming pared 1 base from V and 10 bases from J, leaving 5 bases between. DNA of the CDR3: TGTGCCAGCAGCTTAGGTTGGGAGCAGTTCTTC. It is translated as CASSLGWEQFF.

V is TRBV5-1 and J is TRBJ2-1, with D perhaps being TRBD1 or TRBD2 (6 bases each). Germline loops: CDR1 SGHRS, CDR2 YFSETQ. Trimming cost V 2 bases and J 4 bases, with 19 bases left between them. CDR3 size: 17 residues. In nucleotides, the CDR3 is TGCGCCAGCAGCTTAGGACTACCTGGACAGTGGTACAATGAGCAGTTCTTC. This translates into CASSLGLPGQWYNEQFF.

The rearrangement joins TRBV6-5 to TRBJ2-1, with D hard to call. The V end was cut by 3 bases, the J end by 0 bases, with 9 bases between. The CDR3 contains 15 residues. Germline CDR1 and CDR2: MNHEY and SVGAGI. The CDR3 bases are TGTGCCAGCAGTTATTCCGCGACCTCCTACAATGAGCAGTTCTTC. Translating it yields CASSYSATSYNEQFF.

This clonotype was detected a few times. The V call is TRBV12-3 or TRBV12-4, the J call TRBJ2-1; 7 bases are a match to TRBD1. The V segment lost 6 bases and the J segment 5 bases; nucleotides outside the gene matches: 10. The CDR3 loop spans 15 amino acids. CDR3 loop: CASRAALGTDNEQFF. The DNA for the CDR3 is TGTGCCAGCAGAGCCGCCCTCGGGACAGACAATGAGCAGTTCTTC.

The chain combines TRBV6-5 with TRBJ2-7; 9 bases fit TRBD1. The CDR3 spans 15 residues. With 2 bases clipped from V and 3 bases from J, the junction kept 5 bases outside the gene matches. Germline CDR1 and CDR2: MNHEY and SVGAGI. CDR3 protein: CASSYATGGGYEQYF. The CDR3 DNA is TGTGCCAGCAGTTACGCGACAGGGGGGGGCTACGAGCAGTACTTC.

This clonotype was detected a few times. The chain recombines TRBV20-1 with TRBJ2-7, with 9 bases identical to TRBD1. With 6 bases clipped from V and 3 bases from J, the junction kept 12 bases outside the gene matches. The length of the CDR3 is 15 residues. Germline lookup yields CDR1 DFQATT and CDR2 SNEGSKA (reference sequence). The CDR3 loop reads CSAPFDRGIRYEQYF. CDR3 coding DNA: TGCAGTGCCCCGTTCGACAGGGGGATTCGCTACGAGCAGTACTTC.

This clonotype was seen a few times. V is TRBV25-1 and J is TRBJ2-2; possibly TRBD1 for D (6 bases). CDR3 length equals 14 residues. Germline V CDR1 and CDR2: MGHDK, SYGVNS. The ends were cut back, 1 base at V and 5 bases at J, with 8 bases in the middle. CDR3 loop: CASSEWTETGELFF. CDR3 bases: TGTGCCAGCAGTGAATGGACAGAGACCGGGGAGCTGTTTTTT.

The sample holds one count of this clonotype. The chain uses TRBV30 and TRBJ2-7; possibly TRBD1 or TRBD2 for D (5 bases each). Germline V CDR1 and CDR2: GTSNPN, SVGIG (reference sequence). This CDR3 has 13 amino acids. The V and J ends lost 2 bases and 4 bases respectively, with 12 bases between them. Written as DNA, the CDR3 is TGTGCCTGGAGTTTGGGGGAGATTTACGAGCAGTACTTC. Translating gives CAWSLGEIYEQYF.

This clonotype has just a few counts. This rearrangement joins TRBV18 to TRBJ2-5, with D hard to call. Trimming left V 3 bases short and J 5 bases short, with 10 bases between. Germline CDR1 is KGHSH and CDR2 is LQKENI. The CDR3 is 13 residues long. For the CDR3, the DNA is TGTGCCAGCTCACCTGGGCAGTCGGAGACCCAGTACTTC. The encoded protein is CASSPGQSETQYF.

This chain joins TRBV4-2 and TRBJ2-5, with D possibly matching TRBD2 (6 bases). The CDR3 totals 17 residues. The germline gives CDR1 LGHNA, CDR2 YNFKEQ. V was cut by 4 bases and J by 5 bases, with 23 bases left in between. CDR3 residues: CASSRLLGGVIRETQYF. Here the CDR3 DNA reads TGTGCCAGCAGCCGACTGCTCGGCGGGGTGATACGGGAGACCCAGTACTTC.

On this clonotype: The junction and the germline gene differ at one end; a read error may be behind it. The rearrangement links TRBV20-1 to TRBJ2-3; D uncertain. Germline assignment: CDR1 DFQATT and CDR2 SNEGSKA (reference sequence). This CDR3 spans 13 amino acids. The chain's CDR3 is CSARALISDTRYF. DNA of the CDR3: TGCAGTGCTAGGGCCTTGATCTCAGATACGCGGTATTTT.

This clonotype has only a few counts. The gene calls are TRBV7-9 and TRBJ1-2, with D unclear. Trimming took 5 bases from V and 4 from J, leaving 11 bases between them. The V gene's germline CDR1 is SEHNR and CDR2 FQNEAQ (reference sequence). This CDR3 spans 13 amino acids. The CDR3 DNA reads TGTGCCAGCAGCCGTGACGGCTCCTATGGCTACACCTTC. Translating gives CASSRDGSYGYTF. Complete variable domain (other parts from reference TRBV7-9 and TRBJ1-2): DTGVSQNPRHKITKRGQNVTFRCDPISEHNRLYWYRQTLGQGPEFLTYFQNEAQLEKSRLLSDRFSAERPKGSFSTLEIQRTEQGDSAMYLCASSRDGSYGYTFGSGTRLTVV.

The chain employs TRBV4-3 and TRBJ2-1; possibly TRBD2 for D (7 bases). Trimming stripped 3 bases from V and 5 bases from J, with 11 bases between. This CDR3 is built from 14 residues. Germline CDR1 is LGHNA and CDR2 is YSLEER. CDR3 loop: CASSHLGGDNEQFF. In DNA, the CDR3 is TGCGCCAGCAGCCATCTAGGGGGGGACAATGAGCAGTTCTTC.

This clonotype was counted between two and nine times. CDR3 residues: CASSQVESNTEAFF. CDR3 bases: TGTGCCAGCAGCCAAGTAGAGTCGAACACTGAAGCTTTCTTT. The chain uses TRBV3-1 and TRBJ1-1, with D hard to call. The CDR3 totals 14 residues. Germline CDR1 is LGHDT and CDR2 is YNNKEL (reference sequence). V was trimmed by 1 base and J by 1 base, leaving 7 bases between them.

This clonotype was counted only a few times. This CDR3 is CSAPAGTGGYEQYF. In DNA form, the CDR3 reads TGCAGTGCCCCCGCCGGGACAGGAGGGTACGAGCAGTACTTC. V is TRBV20-1 and J is TRBJ2-7; TRBD1 aligns across 8 bases. Trimming removed 6 bases from V and 4 bases from J; junction bases left unmatched: 11. Germline CDR1 DFQATT, CDR2 SNEGSKA (reference sequence). This CDR3 has 14 residues.

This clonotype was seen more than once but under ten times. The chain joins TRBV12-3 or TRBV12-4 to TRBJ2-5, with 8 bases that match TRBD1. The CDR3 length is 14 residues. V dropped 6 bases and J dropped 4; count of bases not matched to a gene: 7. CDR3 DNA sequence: TGTGCCAGCAGCAGAGACAGGGGTGCAGAGACCCAGTACTTC. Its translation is CASSRDRGAETQYF.

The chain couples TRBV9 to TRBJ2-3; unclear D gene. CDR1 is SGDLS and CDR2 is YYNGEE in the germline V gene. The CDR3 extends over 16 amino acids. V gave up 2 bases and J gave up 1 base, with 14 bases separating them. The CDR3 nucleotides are TGTGCCAGCAGCGTGGAACTTACAAAGGGCACAGATACGCAGTATTTT. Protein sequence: CASSVELTKGTDTQYF.

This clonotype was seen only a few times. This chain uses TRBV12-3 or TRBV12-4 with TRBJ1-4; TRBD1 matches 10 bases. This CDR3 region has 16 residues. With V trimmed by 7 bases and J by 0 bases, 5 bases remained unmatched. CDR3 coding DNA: TGTGCCAGCACCCCGGACAGGGGGGCAACTAATGAAAAACTGTTTTTT. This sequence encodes CASTPDRGATNEKLFF.

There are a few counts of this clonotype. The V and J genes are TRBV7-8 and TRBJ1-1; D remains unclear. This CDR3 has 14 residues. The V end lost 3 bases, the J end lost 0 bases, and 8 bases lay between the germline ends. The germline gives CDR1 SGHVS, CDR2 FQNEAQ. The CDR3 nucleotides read TGTGCCAGCAGCTTTTCCCACATGAACACTGAAGCTTTCTTT. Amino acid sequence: CASSFSHMNTEAFF.

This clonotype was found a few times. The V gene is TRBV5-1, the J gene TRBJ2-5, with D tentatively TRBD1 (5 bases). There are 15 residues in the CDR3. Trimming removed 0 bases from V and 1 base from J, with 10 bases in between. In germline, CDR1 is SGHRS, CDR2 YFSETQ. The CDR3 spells CASSLEGRVQETQYF. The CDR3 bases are TGCGCCAGCAGCTTGGAGGGCAGGGTCCAAGAGACCCAGTACTTC.

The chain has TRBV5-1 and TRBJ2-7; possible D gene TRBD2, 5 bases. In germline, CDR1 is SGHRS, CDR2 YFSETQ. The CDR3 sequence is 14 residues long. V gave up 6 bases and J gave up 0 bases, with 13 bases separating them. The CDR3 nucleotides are TGCGCCAGCACCCGGGGAACGACCTCCTACGAGCAGTACTTC. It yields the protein CASTRGTTSYEQYF.

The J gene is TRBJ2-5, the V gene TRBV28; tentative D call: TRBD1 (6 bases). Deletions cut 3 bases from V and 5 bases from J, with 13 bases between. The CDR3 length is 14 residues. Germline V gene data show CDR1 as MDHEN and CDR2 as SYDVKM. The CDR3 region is CASSFYRVSETQYF. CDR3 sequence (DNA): TGTGCCAGCAGTTTTTACAGGGTTTCGGAGACCCAGTACTTC.

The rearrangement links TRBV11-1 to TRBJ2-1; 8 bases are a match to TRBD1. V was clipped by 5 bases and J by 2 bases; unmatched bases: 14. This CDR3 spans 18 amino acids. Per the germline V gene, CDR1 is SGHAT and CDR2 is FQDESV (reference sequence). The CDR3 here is CASSPNRPGTGTYNEQFF. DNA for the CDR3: TGTGCCAGCAGCCCAAACCGCCCCGGGACAGGAACCTACAATGAGCAGTTCTTC.

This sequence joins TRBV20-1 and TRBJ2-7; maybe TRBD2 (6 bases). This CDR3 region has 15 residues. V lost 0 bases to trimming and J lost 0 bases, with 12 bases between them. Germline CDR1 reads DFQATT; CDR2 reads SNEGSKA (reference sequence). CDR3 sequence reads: CSARDGGMSSYEQYF. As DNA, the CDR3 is TGCAGTGCTAGAGATGGCGGGATGAGCTCCTACGAGCAGTACTTC.

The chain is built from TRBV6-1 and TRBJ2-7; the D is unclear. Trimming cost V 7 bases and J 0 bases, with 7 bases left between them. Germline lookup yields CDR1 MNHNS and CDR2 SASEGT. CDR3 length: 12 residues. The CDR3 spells CASKARSYEQYF. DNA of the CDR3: TGTGCCAGCAAGGCTCGCTCCTACGAGCAGTACTTC.